This note documents a single T cell receptor beta chain sequence. Its antigen is undetermined. Sequencing relied on a cDNA template that was reverse transcribed from extracted RNA. Using immunoSEQ multiplex PCR, the repertoire was profiled, and TCRdb retains in-frame clones only, with some absent. The sample includes roughly 280,000 clones, 60% of them seen just once. Treatment here: oral pan-JAK inhibitor, 5-10 mg twice daily. Both CD4+ and CD8+ T cells were separated by sorting PBMCs. The data originate from a study of CD8+ T cells in alopecia areata. Study-wide background: Treated patients' severity was scored by percentage of affected scalp area. Notes on the study in general: It was observed that many expanded lesional clones persisted in scalp and blood during tofacitinib.

CDR1 SNHLY and CDR2 FYNNEI come from the germline V gene. The V end lost 4 bases, the J end lost 8 bases, and 5 bases lay between the germline ends. CDR3 length equals 11 residues. The chain has TRBV2 and TRBJ2-2; D not resolved. This specimen consisted of CD4+ T cells sorted from blood, obtained at approximately week 52, from a patient treated with tofacitinib. The sequence was collected from a human donor with alopecia areata. The CDR3 DNA sequence: TGTGCCAGCAGTGTGATTGGGGAGCTGTTTTTT. It encodes CASSVIGELFF.